The 11 T cell receptor beta chains given below trace back to one sample, sequenced in a study of spatial heterogeneity in lung cancer. General study findings and limits: Counts of expanded intratumoral alpha and beta TCRs tracked tumor mutation counts.

What these receptors recognize is not known. The time point here: sample taken at primary tumor resection. TCRdb re-called the 5' RACE reads with MiXCR, one entry per CDR3 protein. Among some 16,000 distinct CDR3 sequences listed, around 6.5% were seen once. The material sequenced was lung tumor tissue, taken at surgery. The receptors derive from a female donor with early-stage non-small cell lung cancer.

This clonotype was seen ten or more times. Since the library was made to target alpha chains, this beta chain is a stray read and its abundance is not meaningful. V and J are TRBV11-2 and TRBJ2-2; D is unclear. The CDR3 covers 15 residues. V lost 1 base, J lost 5 bases, and 11 bases lay in between. In germline, CDR1 is SGHAT, CDR2 FQNNGV. CDR3 loop: CASSLVVWSTGELFF. The CDR3 DNA follows: TGTGCCAGCAGCTTAGTTGTGTGGAGTACCGGGGAGCTGTTTTTT.

Worth noting for this clonotype: Since the library was made to target alpha chains, this beta chain is a stray read and its abundance is not meaningful. Here the CDR3 DNA reads TGTGCCAGCAGTTTACAGGGGGCGGGCGAGCAGTACTTC. As protein: CASSLQGAGEQYF. The genes are TRBV12-3 or TRBV12-4 and TRBJ2-7; 8 nucleotides agree with TRBD1. The CDR3 runs 13 residues. V shed 2 bases and J 6 bases; nucleotides not matched to a gene: 3.

This clonotype was recorded at least ten times. Because the library targeted alpha chains, this beta chain is an off-target read whose size means little. The gene calls are TRBV11-2 and TRBJ2-2; possibly TRBD2 for D (6 bases). The CDR3 totals 19 residues. The germline V gene encodes CDR1 SGHAT and CDR2 FQNNGV. Trimming removed 2 bases at V and 2 bases at J, with 21 bases between. The CDR3 DNA is TGTGCCAGCAGCTTAATGTCGGGCCCGGGGACTCCTAACACCGGGGAGCTGTTTTTT. Translation: CASSLMSGPGTPNTGELFF.

This clonotype appeared a few times. Within a library made for alpha chains, this beta chain is off target, and its count is uninformative. This chain joins TRBV7-2 and TRBJ2-3; D gene unclear. CDR1 and CDR2 from the germline V gene are SGHTA and FQGNSA. The CDR3 runs to 14 residues. The V and J ends lost 3 bases and 0 bases respectively, with 7 bases between them. CDR3 in DNA: TGTGCCAGCAGCTTGTCCAGAAGCACAGATACGCAGTATTTT. This translates into CASSLSRSTDTQYF.

This clonotype is labeled as medium-sized. The library was prepared for alpha chains; this beta chain is a stray read, so its frequency means little. J is TRBJ1-6 and V is TRBV29-1; 9 nucleotides align to TRBD1. J was trimmed by 8 bases and V by 7 bases; bases with no gene match: 9. Germline V CDR1 and CDR2: SQVTM, ANQGSEA. This CDR3 is built from 14 residues. For the CDR3, the DNA is TGCAGCGCCGGGACAGGGTCGGGGGATTCACCCCTCCACTTT. Translation gives CSAGTGSGDSPLHF.

A note on this clonotype: This beta chain represents an off-target read in a library built for alpha chains; its size is of limited meaning. The rearrangement uses TRBV20-1 and TRBJ1-2; D not certain. The CDR3 has 13 amino acids. Germline V lookup: CDR1 DFQATT, CDR2 SNEGSKA (reference sequence). Trimming shortened V by 6 bases and J by 4 bases, and 15 bases separated the two germline ends. Written as DNA, the CDR3 is TGCAGTGCCCCTGGATCCGGAGGCTATGGCTACACCTTC. Protein sequence: CSAPGSGGYGYTF.

This clonotype was counted at least ten times. A library prepared for alpha chains yielded this beta chain as an off-target read; its size is of little meaning. V usage is TRBV5-6 and J usage is TRBJ2-4, with D possibly matching TRBD2 (6 bases). The V and J ends lost 6 bases and 3 bases respectively, with 16 bases between them. Germline V gene lookup returns CDR1 SGHDT and CDR2 YYEEEE. This CDR3 region has 15 residues. CDR3 DNA sequence: TGTGCCAGCAACGTTCGGGGGTCTCTCAAAAACATTCAGTACTTC. Translating it yields CASNVRGSLKNIQYF.

There are a few counts of this clonotype. This beta chain turned up in a library designed for alpha chains; as an off-target read, its abundance says little. This chain uses TRBV12-3 or TRBV12-4 with TRBJ2-7, with 10 bases identical to TRBD1. Unmatched junction bases numbered 4, after V lost 5 bases and J lost 6 bases. The CDR3 consists of 13 residues. The CDR3 DNA reads as TGTGCCAGCAGTCGACAGGGGGCGGGCGAGCAGTACTTC. Encoded protein: CASSRQGAGEQYF.

Comments on this clonotype: This beta chain is off target for a library built for alpha chains, so its abundance means little. The V gene is TRBV20-1, the J gene TRBJ2-5; 7 nucleotides line up with TRBD2. Germline V gene sequence: CDR1 DFQATT, CDR2 SNEGSKA (reference sequence). This CDR3 is built from 15 residues. Trimming took 5 bases from V and 1 from J; bases not matched to a gene: 10. CDR3 sequence: CSAGPPTSTQETQYF. The CDR3 nucleotides are TGCAGTGCTGGTCCGCCGACTAGCACCCAAGAGACCCAGTACTTC.

This clonotype has a count of ten or more. This beta chain was picked up by a library intended for alpha chains and is off target, so its count carries little meaning. V and J are TRBV28 and TRBJ1-2; D is ambiguous. In germline, CDR1 is MDHEN, CDR2 SYDVKM. V was trimmed by 8 bases and J by 13 bases, leaving 17 bases between them. The CDR3 contains 11 residues. The CDR3 DNA reads TGTGCCAGCGGATGGATATTCTCACTCACCTTC. Translated, it gives CASGWIFSLTF.

This clonotype was seen many times. The size of this beta chain means little, since it is a stray read in a library made for alpha chains. The genes are TRBV5-6 and TRBJ1-1; 7 bases are a match to TRBD1. In germline, CDR1 is SGHDT, CDR2 YYEEEE. The CDR3 sequence is 14 residues long. V lost 1 base to trimming and J lost 3 bases; unmatched junction nucleotides: 3. The CDR3 reads CASSLNDRDTEAFF. The CDR3 DNA sequence: TGTGCCAGCAGCTTGAACGACAGGGACACTGAAGCTTTCTTT.